The 28 T cell receptor beta chains in this list originate from one sample, sequenced in a study of post-analysis software for immune sequencing data. General observations from the study: Roughly 5 TRBV segments (TRBV5-6, TRBV5-1 and TRBV20-1 among them) occurred more frequently in patients than in controls.

Prepared TCR beta cDNA libraries contained unique molecular identifiers. In TCRdb, the PCR reads were re-called with MiXCR into one record per CDR3 protein. This table has around 190,000 distinct CDR3 sequences, 25% to 30% appearing once. Antigen specificity for these receptors is unknown. Sequenced material: blood. The receptor source for this set is a girl between 2 and 17 years old with multiple sclerosis.

The chain recombines TRBV28 with TRBJ2-7, with D perhaps matching TRBD1 or TRBD2 (5 bases each). Trimming pared 6 bases from V and 3 bases from J, leaving 18 bases between. CDR3 length: 15 residues. Looked up from germline, CDR1 is MDHEN and CDR2 is SYDVKM. The CDR3 coding sequence is TGTGCCAGCAGGTCGACAGCGGAGGCGATCTACGAGCAGTACTTC. This codes for CASRSTAEAIYEQYF.

The sample holds a few counts of this clonotype. The rearrangement links TRBV11-2 to TRBJ2-1, with 9 bases identical to TRBD2. The CDR3 runs to 20 residues. The junction had 17 bases not matched to a gene; V was cut back by 5 bases and J by 0 bases. From germline, CDR1 is SGHAT and CDR2 FQNNGV. The CDR3 loop reads CASSTHLALAGALSYNEQFF. The CDR3 DNA reads TGTGCCAGCAGCACCCACCTCGCACTAGCGGGTGCCCTCTCCTACAATGAGCAGTTCTTC. Full variable domain (rest looked up from reference TRBV11-2 and TRBJ2-1): EAGVAQSPRYKIIEKRQSVAFWCNPISGHATLYWYQQILGQGPKLLIQFQNNGVVDDSQLPKDRFSAERLKGVDSTLKIQPAKLEDSAVYLCASSTHLALAGALSYNEQFFGPGTRLTVL.

There are a few counts of this clonotype. The chain is built from TRBV20-1 and TRBJ1-2, with D possibly being TRBD1 (5 bases). CDR3 length: 12 amino acids. Per germline, CDR1 DFQATT and CDR2 SNEGSKA (reference sequence). Trimming removed 3 bases at V and 8 bases at J, with 13 bases between. CDR3 nucleotide sequence: TGCAGTGCTAGCCAGGGCTTAGGCGGCTACACCTTC. As protein: CSASQGLGGYTF.

This clonotype was seen many times. The DNA of the CDR3 is TGTGCCAGCAGCACCGGACAGGGTGCCAAAAACATTCAGTACTTC. Encoded protein: CASSTGQGAKNIQYF. J is TRBJ2-4 and V is TRBV7-9, with TRBD1 matching 8 bases. The germline CDR1 and CDR2 sequences are SEHNR and FQNEAQ (reference sequence). V lost 5 bases to trimming and J lost 1 base; unmatched junction nucleotides: 4. CDR3 length equals 15 residues.

CDR3 region: CASKGLSPANQPQHF. DNA for the CDR3: TGTGCCAGTAAGGGTTTGTCCCCAGCCAATCAGCCCCAGCATTTT. V gene TRBV19 combines with J gene TRBJ1-5; D gene uncertain. The CDR3 covers 15 residues. Germline V gene lookup returns CDR1 LNHDA and CDR2 SQIVND (reference sequence). Trimming cost V 7 bases and J 3 bases, with 16 bases left between them.

This chain links TRBV20-1 with TRBJ1-1; D remains ambiguous. CDR3 size: 13 residues. CDR1 and CDR2 (germline): DFQATT, SNEGSKA (reference sequence). The V end lost 5 bases, the J end lost 2 bases, and 12 bases lay between the germline ends. The chain's CDR3 is CSAGQDGNTEAFF. CDR3 bases: TGCAGTGCTGGGCAAGACGGTAACACTGAAGCTTTCTTT.

The sample holds a few counts of this clonotype. This chain links TRBV27 with TRBJ1-2, with D possibly TRBD1 on 6 matching bases. V was pared by 6 bases and J by 8 bases, with 19 bases between. Germline CDR1 and CDR2: MNHEY and SMNVEV (reference sequence). This CDR3 contains 14 residues. The CDR3 region has the DNA TGTGCCAGCAGCCTAGGGGGGCCAGGGAACGGCTACACCTTC. Translating gives CASSLGGPGNGYTF.

This sequence joins TRBV11-3 and TRBJ2-3, with 12 positions matching TRBD1. Germline V gene sequence: CDR1 SGHNT, CDR2 YENEEA. The junction had 9 bases not matched to a gene; V was cut back by 5 bases and J by 6 bases. The length of the CDR3 is 16 residues. The CDR3: CASSNRDRGPSDTQYF. The CDR3, as DNA: TGTGCCAGCAGCAACCGGGACAGGGGGCCCTCGGATACGCAGTATTTT.

The V call is TRBV6-5, the J call TRBJ1-1; TRBD1 aligns across 7 bases. Trimming at V came to 4 bases and at J to 5 bases, leaving 7 bases not matched to a gene. CDR1 is MNHEY and CDR2 is SVGAGI in the germline V gene. The CDR3 runs to 14 residues. This CDR3 is CASSCDLRGTEAFF. CDR3 DNA: TGTGCCAGCAGTTGTGACCTCAGGGGGACTGAAGCTTTCTTT.

This chain connects TRBV2 to TRBJ2-7, with D uncertain. The CDR3 covers 13 residues. The V gene's germline CDR1 is SNHLY and CDR2 FYNNEI. The V gene lost 3 bases and the J gene lost 1 base, with 7 bases spanning the gap. DNA of the CDR3: TGTGCCAGCAGTGAGACGGATTCCTACGAGCAGTACTTC. Encoded protein: CASSETDSYEQYF.

This clonotype was observed a handful of times. This chain links TRBV20-1 with TRBJ1-1; D might be TRBD1 (6 bases). Looked up from germline, CDR1 is DFQATT and CDR2 is SNEGSKA (reference sequence). The V end was cut by 0 bases, the J end by 1 base, with 12 bases between. The CDR3 sequence is 15 residues long. The CDR3 sequence is CSARERGHPNTEAFF. In DNA, the CDR3 is TGCAGTGCTAGAGAGAGGGGACACCCGAACACTGAAGCTTTCTTT.

The CDR3 DNA sequence: TGTGCCAGCAGTTCTCACCCCGGGACACCGCTTGCAACTAATGAAAAACTGTTTTTT. The encoded protein is CASSSHPGTPLATNEKLFF. This chain uses TRBV14 with TRBJ1-4; a weak D match, TRBD1 (6 bases). The CDR3 sequence is 19 residues long. In germline, CDR1 is SGHDN, CDR2 FVKESK. V was cut by 6 bases and J by 0 bases, with 23 bases left in between. The full variable domain, in which reference TRBV14 and TRBJ1-4 provide the parts outside the CDR3, is EAGVTQFPSHSVIEKGQTVTLRCDPISGHDNLYWYRRVMGKEIKFLLHFVKESKQDESGMPNNRFLAERTGGTYSTLKVQPAELEDSGVYFCASSSHPGTPLATNEKLFFGSGTQLSVL.

This clonotype showed up just a few times. This sequence may be a read error, since a much larger clone differs from it by one base. This chain joins TRBV27 and TRBJ2-7; D possibly matches TRBD1 or TRBD2 (6 bases each). The CDR3 totals 14 residues. Germline CDR1 is MNHEY and CDR2 is SMNVEV (reference sequence). The CDR3 loop reads CASSVAGQTYKQYF. The DNA for the CDR3 is TGTGCCAGCAGTGTGGCGGGACAAACCTACAAGCAGTACTTC.

This clonotype was seen more than once but under ten times. The CDR3 region is CASSPSGTGAGEQYF. Written as DNA, the CDR3 is TGTGCCAGCAGCCCTTCCGGGACAGGGGCTGGCGAGCAGTACTTC. The chain couples TRBV28 to TRBJ2-4, with TRBD1 matching over 10 bases. Judging by the DNA end, TRBJ2-7 fits better; the J call may be wrong. CDR1 and CDR2 from the germline V gene are MDHEN and SYDVKM. The CDR3 is 15 amino acids.

This clonotype was observed a handful of times. The chain combines TRBV7-8 with TRBJ2-7; the match to TRBD1 covers 9 bases. V was pared by 5 bases and J by 3 bases, with 5 bases of the junction left unmatched. Germline V gene lookup returns CDR1 SGHVS and CDR2 FQNEAQ. The CDR3 contains 14 residues. CDR3 in amino acids: CASSKGQGGYEQYF. The DNA of the CDR3 is TGTGCCAGCAGCAAGGGACAGGGTGGCTACGAGCAGTACTTC.

CDR3 DNA: TGTGCCAGCAGCTCCGTGGGGCAGTCCAATTCACCCCTCCACTTT. This encodes CASSSVGQSNSPLHF. The chain has TRBV4-2 and TRBJ1-6; D perhaps matches TRBD1 (5 bases). Germline CDR1 and CDR2: LGHNA and YNFKEQ. The CDR3 is made up of 15 amino acids. The ends were cut back, 5 bases at V and 7 bases at J, with 15 bases in the middle.

Details on this clonotype: A clone one base away is much larger, so this may be a read error. The V and J genes are TRBV13 and TRBJ2-7; TRBD1 is a possible D gene (5 bases). The V end lost 3 bases, the J end lost 8 bases, and 20 bases lay between the germline ends. In germline, CDR1 is PRHDT, CDR2 FYEKMQ (reference sequence). The CDR3 extends over 15 amino acids. The DNA for the CDR3 is TGTGCCAGCAGCTTTGGGCAGGGAAGCACATACCAGCAGTACTTC. Its protein is CASSFGQGSTYQQYF.

This clonotype was detected a few times. The chain employs TRBV5-1 and TRBJ1-2; 11 bases align to TRBD1. The V segment lost 0 bases and the J segment 7 bases; nucleotides outside the gene matches: 8. Germline V gene data show CDR1 as SGHRS and CDR2 as YFSETQ. The CDR3 is made up of 16 amino acids. The CDR3 DNA is TGCGCCAGCAGCTTGGCCCGGGACAGGGGGTCGTTTGGCTACACCTTC. It translates to CASSLARDRGSFGYTF.

This clonotype was found a few times. The chain joins TRBV5-1 to TRBJ1-1, with 10 bases lining up with TRBD1. This CDR3 contains 14 residues. J gave up 3 bases and V 6 bases, and 5 bases lay outside the gene matches. Germline V gene sequence: CDR1 SGHRS, CDR2 YFSETQ. The CDR3 nucleotides read TGCGCCAGCATGAGACAGGGGGCCGACACTGAAGCTTTCTTT. Protein sequence: CASMRQGADTEAFF.

This clonotype was recorded a few times. The rearrangement links TRBV6-5 to TRBJ1-1; D possibly corresponds to TRBD1 (5 bases). Germline CDR1 and CDR2: MNHEY and SVGAGI. The V end lost 5 bases, the J end lost 0 bases, and 16 bases lay between the germline ends. CDR3 size: 16 residues. CDR3 DNA sequence: TGTGCCAGCAGTAGACTTTCGGGACGGATGAACACTGAAGCTTTCTTT. It yields the protein CASSRLSGRMNTEAFF.

Only a few counts were recorded for this clonotype. The rearrangement links TRBV11-2 to TRBJ2-5, with D unclear. Germline V gene data show CDR1 as SGHAT and CDR2 as FQNNGV. CDR3 length: 13 amino acids. Between the trimmed V and J ends, which lost 5 bases and 5 bases, there was a span of 12 bases. This CDR3 is CASSPDMSETQYF. The CDR3 nucleotides are TGTGCCAGCAGCCCCGACATGTCGGAGACCCAGTACTTC.

This chain links TRBV5-1 with TRBJ2-1; 7 nucleotides align to TRBD1. CDR1 is SGHRS and CDR2 is YFSETQ in the germline V gene. The CDR3 is 14 amino acids. Losses at the gene ends were 1 base for V and 5 bases for J; bases not matched to a gene: 3. DNA of the CDR3: TGCGCCAGCAGCTTGAACAGGGGTGACAATGAGCAGTTCTTC. Amino acid sequence: CASSLNRGDNEQFF.

The chain links TRBV24-1 to TRBJ2-7; 10 bases line up with TRBD2. CDR1 KGHDR and CDR2 SFDVKD come from the germline V gene. The CDR3 is made up of 16 amino acids. The trim removed 7 bases at V and 1 base at J, leaving 9 bases unmatched. CDR3 in amino acids: CATSGTSEMGSYEQYF. CDR3 DNA sequence: TGTGCCACCAGCGGGACTAGCGAGATGGGTTCCTACGAGCAGTACTTC.

The genes are TRBV20-1 and TRBJ1-3, with 9 bases lining up with TRBD1. Unmatched junction bases numbered 7, after V lost 1 base and J lost 0 bases. The CDR3 consists of 17 residues. The germline V gene encodes CDR1 DFQATT and CDR2 SNEGSKA (reference sequence). The CDR3, as DNA: TGCAGTGCTAGAGGGGGGACAGGGTACAACTCTGGAAACACCATATATTTT. This translates into CSARGGTGYNSGNTIYF.

This clonotype showed up many times. This rearrangement joins TRBV6-6 to TRBJ2-5; D gene ambiguous. Germline CDR1 and CDR2: MNHNY and SVGAGI (reference sequence). The CDR3 length is 14 residues. The V end lost 5 bases, the J end lost 1 base, and 11 bases lay between the germline ends. This CDR3 reads CASSPSWAQETQYF. Here the CDR3 DNA reads TGTGCCAGCAGTCCCTCGTGGGCCCAAGAGACCCAGTACTTC.

This clonotype was picked up many times. This chain joins TRBV20-1 and TRBJ2-3; TRBD2 is a possible D gene (6 bases). Germline assignment: CDR1 DFQATT and CDR2 SNEGSKA (reference sequence). V lost 6 bases, J lost 2 bases, and 15 bases lay in between. The CDR3 sequence is 14 residues long. Here the CDR3 reads CSAGDSSTTDTQYF. Written as DNA, the CDR3 is TGCAGTGCGGGGGACTCTTCCACCACAGATACGCAGTATTTT.

This clonotype was detected only a few times. The chain employs TRBV2 and TRBJ2-7, with D hard to call. CDR3 length: 10 residues. The germline gives CDR1 SNHLY, CDR2 FYNNEI. V was cut by 6 bases and J by 4 bases, with 4 bases left in between. CDR3 bases: TGTGCCAGCAGCACATACGAGCAGTACTTC. Protein product: CASSTYEQYF.

The chain's CDR3 is CASSSAGGLNTDTQYF. In nucleotides, the CDR3 is TGTGCCAGCAGTTCAGCGGGAGGGCTAAACACAGATACGCAGTATTTT. The chain recombines TRBV28 with TRBJ2-3; 10 bases match TRBD2. J was trimmed by 2 bases and V by 4 bases; bases with no gene match: 6. Germline values: CDR1 MDHEN, CDR2 SYDVKM. The CDR3 has 16 residues.